A single sample gave rise to the 7 T cell receptor beta chains below, sequenced in a study of cytomegalovirus exposure and HLA in healthy donors. Amplification used 60 Vbeta primers and 13 Jbeta primers. Only in-frame clones appear in the TCRdb table, and some are missing; sequencing was by immunoSEQ multiplex PCR. Of around 130,000 clones listed, 75% to 85% are singletons. Sample: PBMCs. These receptors were obtained from a middle-aged man in good health and CMV-seronegative.

This clone showed up just once. This sequence joins TRBV6-1 and TRBJ2-7, with 7 positions matching TRBD1. This CDR3 is built from 14 residues. Germline CDR1 reads MNHNS; CDR2 reads SASEGT. Trimming cost V 5 bases and J 0 bases; bases outside gene matches: 4. The CDR3 spells CASSSDRDSYEQYF. CDR3 DNA sequence: TGTGCCAGCAGTTCCGACAGGGACTCCTACGAGCAGTACTTC.

The chain employs TRBV5-1 and TRBJ2-1; 14 nucleotides match TRBD2. J lost 7 bases, V lost 5 bases, and 5 bases had no gene match. Looked up from germline, CDR1 is SGHRS and CDR2 is YFSETQ. The CDR3 contains 15 residues. This CDR3 reads CASRTSGGAVNEQFF. Here the CDR3 DNA reads TGCGCCAGCAGGACTAGCGGGGGGGCCGTGAATGAGCAGTTCTTC.

The chain is built from TRBV6-5 and TRBJ1-1, with a weak D call TRBD1 (5 bases). The CDR3 covers 15 residues. V gave up 6 bases and J gave up 2 bases, with 16 bases separating them. CDR1 MNHEY and CDR2 SVGAGI come from the germline V gene. CDR3 amino acids: CASRASGLRNTEAFF. The CDR3 DNA sequence: TGTGCCAGCAGGGCCTCAGGGTTGAGAAACACTGAAGCTTTCTTT.

The chain carries TRBV30 and TRBJ2-7, with 8 positions matching TRBD2. CDR1 and CDR2 from the germline V gene are GTSNPN and SVGIG (reference sequence). Unmatched junction bases numbered 4, after V lost 3 bases and J lost 3 bases. CDR3 length: 13 residues. The CDR3 protein is CAWSPGLGYEQYF. CDR3 nucleotides: TGTGCCTGGAGCCCGGGACTAGGCTACGAGCAGTACTTC.

The genes are TRBV7-6 and TRBJ1-2; no firm D call. With 5 bases removed from V and 3 bases from J, the gap between germline ends came to 16 bases. The CDR3 covers 15 residues. Per the germline V gene, CDR1 is SGHVS and CDR2 is FNYEAQ. The CDR3 sequence is CASSPARATHYGYTF. Written as DNA, the CDR3 is TGTGCCAGCAGCCCAGCGAGGGCAACACACTATGGCTACACCTTC.

The rearrangement uses TRBV7-9 and TRBJ2-1, with TRBD2 matching 7 bases. Trimming at V came to 1 base and at J to 0 bases, leaving 3 bases not matched to a gene. Germline CDR1 SEHNR, CDR2 FQNEAQ (reference sequence). The CDR3 is 16 residues long. The chain's CDR3 is CASSLVGEGSYNEQFF. The CDR3 region has the DNA TGTGCCAGCAGCTTAGTGGGGGAGGGCTCCTACAATGAGCAGTTCTTC.

The chain combines TRBV29-1 with TRBJ2-5; 12 bases align to TRBD1. Judging by the DNA end, TRBJ2-7 fits better; the J call may be wrong. The CDR3 has 13 amino acids. Germline V gene data show CDR1 as SQVTM and CDR2 as ANQGSEA. In nucleotides, the CDR3 is TGCAGCGGATGGGACAGGGGGCCCTACGAGCAGTACTTC. Its protein product is CSGWDRGPYEQYF.